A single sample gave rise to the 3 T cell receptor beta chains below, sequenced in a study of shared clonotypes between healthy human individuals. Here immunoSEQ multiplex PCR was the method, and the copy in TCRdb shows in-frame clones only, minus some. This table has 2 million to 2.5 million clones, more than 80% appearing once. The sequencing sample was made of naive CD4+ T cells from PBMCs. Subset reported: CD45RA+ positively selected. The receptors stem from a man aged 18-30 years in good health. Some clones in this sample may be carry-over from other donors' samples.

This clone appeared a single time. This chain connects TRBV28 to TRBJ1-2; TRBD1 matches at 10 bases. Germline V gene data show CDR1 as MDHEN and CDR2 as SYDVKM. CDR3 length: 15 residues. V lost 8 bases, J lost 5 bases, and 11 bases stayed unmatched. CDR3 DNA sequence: TGTGCCAGCGGTACCCCGGGACAGGGGCGGTATGGCTACACCTTC. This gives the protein CASGTPGQGRYGYTF.

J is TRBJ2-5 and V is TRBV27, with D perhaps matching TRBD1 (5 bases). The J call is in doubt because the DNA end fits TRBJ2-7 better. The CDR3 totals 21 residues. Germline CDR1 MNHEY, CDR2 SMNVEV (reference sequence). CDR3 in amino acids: CASTATRPQVSSVQSVYEQYF. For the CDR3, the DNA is TGTGCCAGCACCGCAACTCGCCCACAGGTATCCTCAGTTCAGTCTGTCTACGAGCAGTACTTC.

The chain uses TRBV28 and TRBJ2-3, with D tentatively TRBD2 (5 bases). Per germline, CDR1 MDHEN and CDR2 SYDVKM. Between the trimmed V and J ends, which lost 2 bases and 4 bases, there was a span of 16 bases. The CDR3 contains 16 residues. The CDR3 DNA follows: TGTGCCAGCAGTTTAGCTAGCCCGATCGGCTCAGATACGCAGTATTTT. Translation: CASSLASPIGSDTQYF.